A selection of T cell receptor beta chains follows, all from one sample in a study of T cell responses to AZD1222 COVID-19 vaccine. TCRdb's table, derived via immunoSEQ multiplex PCR, lists solely in-frame clones and lacks some. The sample shows 85,000 to 110,000 clones, 80% to 90% of them seen only once. The sample was peripheral blood, taken on day 0 of AZD1222 vaccination. All receptors come from an adult in good health. Each CDR3 is given with its conserved first and last residue. D genes are given only for firm matches. The size of a clone is reported for some rows only, either as once, few or many, or as a class for expanded clones.

d_call: NA
j_call: TRBJ2-5
v_call: TRBV9
clone_size: NA
cdr3_aa: CASSVHQGGGQETQYF
cdr3_nt: TGTGCCAGCAGCGTACATCAGGGGGGTGGCCAAGAGACCCAGTACTTC

d_call: NA
j_call: TRBJ2-7
v_call: TRBV6-1
clone_size: NA
cdr3_aa: CASSEALRQGSYEQYF
cdr3_nt: TGTGCCAGCAGTGAAGCGCTTCGCCAGGGCTCCTACGAGCAGTACTTC

d_call: TRBD1
j_call: TRBJ1-1
v_call: TRBV5-4
clone_size: NA
cdr3_aa: CASSKGQARVTEAFF
cdr3_nt: TGTGCCAGCAGCAAGGGACAGGCAAGAGTGACTGAAGCTTTCTTT

d_call: TRBD2
j_call: TRBJ2-3
v_call: TRBV19
clone_size: NA
cdr3_aa: CASSKTSGGGDTQYF
cdr3_nt: TGTGCCAGTAGTAAGACTAGCGGGGGCGGTGATACGCAGTATTTT

d_call: NA
j_call: TRBJ2-1
v_call: TRBV19
clone_size: NA
cdr3_aa: CASSMLGNEQFF
cdr3_nt: TGTGCCAGTAGTATGTTGGGGAATGAGCAGTTCTTC

d_call: NA
j_call: TRBJ2-7
v_call: TRBV18
clone_size: NA
cdr3_aa: CASSPLETGYYEQYF
cdr3_nt: TGTGCCAGCTCACCATTAGAGACAGGCTACTACGAGCAGTACTTC

d_call: TRBD2
j_call: TRBJ2-1
v_call: TRBV10-3
clone_size: few
cdr3_aa: CAISAGGTSNEQFF
cdr3_nt: TGTGCCATCAGCGCGGGGGGGACCTCCAATGAGCAGTTCTTC

d_call: TRBD2
j_call: TRBJ2-3
v_call: TRBV6-5
clone_size: NA
cdr3_aa: CASSYETSVSDTQYF
cdr3_nt: TGTGCCAGCAGTTACGAGACTAGCGTATCAGATACGCAGTATTTT

d_call: NA
j_call: TRBJ1-2
v_call: TRBV9
clone_size: NA
cdr3_aa: CASSVAYKGYTF
cdr3_nt: TGTGCCAGCAGCGTAGCTTACAAAGGCTACACCTTC

d_call: NA
j_call: TRBJ1-4
v_call: TRBV3-1/TRBV3-2
clone_size: NA
cdr3_aa: CASSQEFSHTSKNEKLFF
cdr3_nt: TGTGCCAGCAGCCAAGAATTTAGTCACACAAGCAAGAATGAAAAACTGTTTTTT

d_call: TRBD1
j_call: TRBJ1-2
v_call: TRBV29-1
clone_size: NA
cdr3_aa: CSVGGIDRANNYGYTF
cdr3_nt: TGCAGCGTTGGGGGCATCGACAGGGCCAATAACTATGGCTACACCTTC

d_call: NA
j_call: TRBJ2-7
v_call: TRBV19
clone_size: NA
cdr3_aa: CASSIGPLGEQYF
cdr3_nt: TGTGCCAGTAGTATAGGGCCGTTGGGGGAGCAGTACTTC

d_call: TRBD1
j_call: TRBJ2-7
v_call: TRBV7-6
clone_size: once
cdr3_aa: CASSTRAGGEPYEQYF
cdr3_nt: TGTGCCAGCAGCACCAGAGCAGGGGGCGAACCCTACGAGCAGTACTTC

d_call: TRBD2
j_call: TRBJ2-1
v_call: TRBV29-1
clone_size: NA
cdr3_aa: CSVDLTTSGANNEQFF
cdr3_nt: TGCAGCGTTGACCTGACGACTAGCGGGGCTAACAATGAGCAGTTCTTC

d_call: NA
j_call: TRBJ1-2
v_call: TRBV6-5
clone_size: NA
cdr3_aa: CASSYVAGRDGYTF
cdr3_nt: TGTGCCAGCAGTTACGTGGCAGGCAGGGATGGCTACACCTTC

d_call: NA
j_call: TRBJ2-7
v_call: TRBV10-3
clone_size: NA
cdr3_aa: CAITQGPRINYEQYF
cdr3_nt: TGTGCCATCACCCAGGGACCCCGCATTAACTACGAGCAGTACTTC

d_call: NA
j_call: TRBJ1-5
v_call: TRBV19
clone_size: NA
cdr3_aa: CASSIRGWGSNQPQHF
cdr3_nt: TGTGCCAGTAGTATACGAGGCTGGGGTAGCAATCAGCCCCAGCATTTT

d_call: TRBD1
j_call: TRBJ1-1
v_call: TRBV6-6
clone_size: NA
cdr3_aa: CATRDRGSMNTEAFF
cdr3_nt: TGTGCCACAAGGGACAGGGGGTCGATGAACACTGAAGCTTTCTTT

d_call: TRBD2
j_call: TRBJ2-1
v_call: TRBV9
clone_size: NA
cdr3_aa: CASGASGGRSSYNEQFF
cdr3_nt: TGTGCCAGCGGGGCTAGCGGGGGGCGAAGCTCCTACAATGAGCAGTTCTTC

d_call: NA
j_call: TRBJ2-3
v_call: TRBV30
clone_size: NA
cdr3_aa: CAWRERGTDTQYF
cdr3_nt: TGTGCCTGGAGAGAGCGGGGCACAGATACGCAGTATTTT

d_call: NA
j_call: TRBJ2-3
v_call: TRBV7-9
clone_size: once
cdr3_aa: CASNLGGSTDTQYF
cdr3_nt: TGTGCCAGCAACTTAGGGGGAAGCACAGATACGCAGTATTTT

d_call: TRBD2
j_call: TRBJ2-5
v_call: TRBV7-3
clone_size: NA
cdr3_aa: CASSLVSGGAGTQYF
cdr3_nt: TGTGCCAGCAGCTTAGTTTCCGGGGGGGCCGGGACCCAGTACTTC

d_call: NA
j_call: TRBJ2-3
v_call: TRBV7-2
clone_size: NA
cdr3_aa: CASSSTGLDTQYF
cdr3_nt: TGTGCCAGCAGCTCCACAGGGTTAGATACGCAGTATTTT

d_call: NA
j_call: TRBJ1-2
v_call: TRBV5-1
clone_size: NA
cdr3_aa: CASSPEPNNYGYTF
cdr3_nt: TGCGCCAGCAGCCCAGAACCGAATAACTATGGCTACACCTTC